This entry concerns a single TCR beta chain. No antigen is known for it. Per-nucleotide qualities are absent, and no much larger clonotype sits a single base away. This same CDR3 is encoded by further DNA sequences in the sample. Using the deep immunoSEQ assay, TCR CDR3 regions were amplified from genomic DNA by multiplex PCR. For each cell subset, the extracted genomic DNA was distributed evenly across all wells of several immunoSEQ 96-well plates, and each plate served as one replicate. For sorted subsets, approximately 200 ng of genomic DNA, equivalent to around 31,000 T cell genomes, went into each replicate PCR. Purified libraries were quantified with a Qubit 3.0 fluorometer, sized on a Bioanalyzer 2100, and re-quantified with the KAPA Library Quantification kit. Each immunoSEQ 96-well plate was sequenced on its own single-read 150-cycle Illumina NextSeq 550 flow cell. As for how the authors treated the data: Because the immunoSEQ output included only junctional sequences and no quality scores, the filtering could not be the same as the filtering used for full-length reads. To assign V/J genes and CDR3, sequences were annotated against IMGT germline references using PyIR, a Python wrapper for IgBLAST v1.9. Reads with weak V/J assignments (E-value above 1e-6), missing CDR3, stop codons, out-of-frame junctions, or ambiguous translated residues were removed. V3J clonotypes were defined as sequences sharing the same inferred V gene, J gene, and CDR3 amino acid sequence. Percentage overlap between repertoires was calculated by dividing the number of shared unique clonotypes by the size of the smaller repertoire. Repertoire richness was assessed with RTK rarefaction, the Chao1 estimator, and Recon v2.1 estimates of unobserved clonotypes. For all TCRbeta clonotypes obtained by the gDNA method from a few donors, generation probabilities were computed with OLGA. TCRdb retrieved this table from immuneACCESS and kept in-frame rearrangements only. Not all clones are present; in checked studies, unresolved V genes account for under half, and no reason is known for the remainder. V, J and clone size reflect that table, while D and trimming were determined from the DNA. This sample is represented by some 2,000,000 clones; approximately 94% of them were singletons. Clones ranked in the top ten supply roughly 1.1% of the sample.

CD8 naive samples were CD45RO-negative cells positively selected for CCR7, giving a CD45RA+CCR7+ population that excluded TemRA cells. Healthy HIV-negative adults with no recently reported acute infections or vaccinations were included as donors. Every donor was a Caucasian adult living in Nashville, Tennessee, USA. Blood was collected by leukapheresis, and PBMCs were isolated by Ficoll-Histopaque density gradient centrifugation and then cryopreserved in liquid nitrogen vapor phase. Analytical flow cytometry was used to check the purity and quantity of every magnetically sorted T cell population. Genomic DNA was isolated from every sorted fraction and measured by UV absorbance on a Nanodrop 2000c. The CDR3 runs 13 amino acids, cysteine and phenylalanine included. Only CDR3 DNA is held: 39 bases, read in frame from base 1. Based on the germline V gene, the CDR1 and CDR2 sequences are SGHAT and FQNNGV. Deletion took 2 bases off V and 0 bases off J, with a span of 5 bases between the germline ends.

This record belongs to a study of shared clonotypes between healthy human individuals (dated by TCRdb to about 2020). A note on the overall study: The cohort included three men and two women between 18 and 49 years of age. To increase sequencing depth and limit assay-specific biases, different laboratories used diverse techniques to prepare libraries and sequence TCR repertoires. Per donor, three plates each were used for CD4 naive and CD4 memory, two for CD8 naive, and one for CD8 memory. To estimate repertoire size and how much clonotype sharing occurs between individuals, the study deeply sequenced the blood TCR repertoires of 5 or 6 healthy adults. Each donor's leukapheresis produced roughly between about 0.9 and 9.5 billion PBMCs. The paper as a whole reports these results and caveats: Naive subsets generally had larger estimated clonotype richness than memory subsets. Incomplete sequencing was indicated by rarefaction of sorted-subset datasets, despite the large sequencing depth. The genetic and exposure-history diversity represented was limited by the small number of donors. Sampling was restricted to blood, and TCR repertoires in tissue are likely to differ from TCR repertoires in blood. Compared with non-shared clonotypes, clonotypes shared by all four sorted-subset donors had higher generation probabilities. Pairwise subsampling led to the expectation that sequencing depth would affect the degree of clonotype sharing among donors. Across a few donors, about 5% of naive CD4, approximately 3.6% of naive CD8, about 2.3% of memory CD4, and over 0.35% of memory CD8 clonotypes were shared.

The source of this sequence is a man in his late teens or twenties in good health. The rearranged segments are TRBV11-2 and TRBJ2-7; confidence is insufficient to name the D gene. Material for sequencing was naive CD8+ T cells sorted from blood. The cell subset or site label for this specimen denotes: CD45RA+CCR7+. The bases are TGTGCCAGCAGCTTAAGAAGCTCCTACGAGCAGTACTTC. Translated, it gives CASSLRSSYEQYF.